This T cell receptor (beta chain) emerged from a study of T cell responses to AZD1222 COVID-19 vaccine (dated by TCRdb to the early 2020s). In the study overall: AZD1222 recipients with second doses at about 4 weeks or about 12 weeks were pooled, because spike-specific TCR depth and breadth did not differ between schedules. Trial participants were enrolled into age subgroups of 18-55, 56-69 and 70-plus years, which contained around 150, 29 and 61 TCR-sequenced participants, respectively. TCR sequencing covered roughly 230 trial participants: roughly 200 given two doses of AZD1222 and 26 given two doses of MenACWY control vaccine. The paper as a whole reports these results and caveats: The 56-69-year group was small, and its depth increase did not reach significance, likely because of low power. Most participants were white British and females outnumbered males, and the authors suggested that clonal diversity may have been underestimated. Vaccine-associated CD4 TCRs spanned the whole spike protein, with dominant responses in regions 160-218 and 743-854. Reportedly, close to half of the unique spike-specific TCRs recognized epitopes lying outside the regions that are mutated in the B.1.351 and B.1.1.7 variants. Only 5 to 7 AZD1222 recipients were SARS-CoV-2 seropositive at baseline, limiting conclusions about previously exposed vaccinees. Because no samples from the day 14 peak response were available, repertoires could be characterized only after the peak T cell response. After two AZD1222 doses, both the breadth and the depth of spike-specific TCRs were significantly higher than at day 0 and than in MenACWY recipients.

What the time point label conveys for this sample: baseline before first vaccination. Vaccinee samples came from UK trials COV001 and COV002, including a single-blind randomized controlled phase 2/3 trial of AZD1222 (ChAdOx1 nCoV-19) in healthy adults. For TCRbeta chain sequencing, PBMC samples from trial participants were taken at day 0 and at day 28 after the second dose. The germline V gene specifies SNHLY as CDR1 and FYNNEI as CDR2. There are 13 amino acids in the CDR3, from cysteine to phenylalanine inclusive. Kept here is only the CDR3 DNA, which spans 39 bases and is read in frame from base 1. The germline V and J ends show losses of 6 bases and 4 bases respectively, and no gene match explains 3 bases of the junction. Concerning this clone: The specificity of this receptor is unknown. One base away there is no much larger clone; base qualities are not given.

The CDR3 regions of human TCRbeta chains were analyzed by immunosequencing. On the study's bioinformatics: TCRs in the repertoires were matched against a reference library of SARS-CoV-2-specific TCRs that had been generated with the MIRA antigen-specificity platform. Breadth meant the fraction of unique TCRs that were SARS-CoV-2-associated, whereas depth meant the fraction of total T cells that were SARS-CoV-2-associated. Using the MIRA data, each spike-specific TCR was assigned both to the spike region to which the TCR was reactive and to a CD4 or CD8 class. Log10-transformed breadth and depth values were compared by one-way ANOVA with Sidak's multiple comparisons tests. In TCRdb, the immuneACCESS table is reduced to in-frame sequences with V and J assigned. These tables do not hold every clone; where another copy was compared, an unresolved V gene accounts for under half, and the others remain unexplained. The DNA gave D and trimming, while V, J and clone size come from that table. This sample gives approximately 190,000 clones in total; about 94% of them show up just once. The leading ten clones occupy 7% to 9.5% of the sample.

Sample: peripheral blood, taken on day 0 of AZD1222 vaccination. Recombination joined TRBV2 with TRBJ2-7; the junction holds 10 bases that match TRBD1. The receptor comes from an adult in good health. CDR3 region: CASSGQGGYEQYF. The nucleotide sequence reads as follows: TGTGCCAGCAGCGGACAGGGGGGTTACGAGCAGTACTTC.